The rows below give T cell receptor beta chains drawn from one sample of a study of Tregs in tolerant kidney transplant recipients. Sequencing was performed with immunoSEQ multiplex PCR; in TCRdb, only in-frame clones are kept and a portion is missing. The data hold over 50,000 clones, with approximately 83% observed a single time. Source: Tregs from blood, taken before the transplant. Receptors originate from a human donor who received a combined kidney and bone marrow transplant. CDR3s include the opening cysteine and the closing phenylalanine or tryptophan. Each record gives: CDR3 DNA, CDR3 protein, J gene, V gene, D gene, clone size. A D gene is named only where the DNA matches it firmly. Not every row has a clone size; where given, it reads once, few, many or a size class.

cdr3_nt: TGTGCCAGCCACTGGCAGGGGATAGTATTTTTCTTT; cdr3_aa: CASHWQGIVFFF; j_call: TRBJ1-1; v_call: TRBV6-1; d_call: -; clone_size: -
cdr3_nt: TGTGCCAGCAGCCAGCGGACAGGGGCGCCGAACACTGAAGCTTTCTTT; cdr3_aa: CASSQRTGAPNTEAFF; j_call: TRBJ1-1; v_call: TRBV5-4; d_call: TRBD1; clone_size: -
cdr3_nt: TGTGCCAGCAGCTTCCCTAGCGGGGGCAATGAGCAGTTCTTC; cdr3_aa: CASSFPSGGNEQFF; j_call: TRBJ2-1; v_call: TRBV25-1; d_call: TRBD2; clone_size: -
cdr3_nt: TGTGCCAGCAGCCTCGCCGGGACAGCCTCCTACGAGCAGTACTTC; cdr3_aa: CASSLAGTASYEQYF; j_call: TRBJ2-7; v_call: TRBV7-2; d_call: TRBD1; clone_size: -
cdr3_nt: TGTGCCAGCAGCACAACCTCCGGCACAGCAAAGTTAAACTATGGCTACACCTTC; cdr3_aa: CASSTTSGTAKLNYGYTF; j_call: TRBJ1-2; v_call: TRBV7-8; d_call: -; clone_size: -
cdr3_nt: TGTGCCACCAGCACCTACCTACGGGACACAGATACGCAGTATTTT; cdr3_aa: CATSTYLRDTDTQYF; j_call: TRBJ2-3; v_call: TRBV15; d_call: -; clone_size: -
cdr3_nt: TGCACCAGCAGCCCTCCGGGTTGGGCATACAATGAGCAGTTCTTC; cdr3_aa: CTSSPPGWAYNEQFF; j_call: TRBJ2-1; v_call: TRBV1; d_call: -; clone_size: -
cdr3_nt: TGTGCCAGCAGCTTGGCTGGGGGGGCGAGGGGCGAGCAGTACTTC; cdr3_aa: CASSLAGGARGEQYF; j_call: TRBJ2-7; v_call: TRBV5-8; d_call: -; clone_size: -
cdr3_nt: TGTGCCAGTAGTATAGATCCGGGACAACGGACCCGCGAGCAGTACTTC; cdr3_aa: CASSIDPGQRTREQYF; j_call: TRBJ2-7; v_call: TRBV19; d_call: -; clone_size: -
cdr3_nt: TGTGCCAGTAGGCGGGACGCTGACACTGAAGCTTTCTTT; cdr3_aa: CASRRDADTEAFF; j_call: TRBJ1-1; v_call: TRBV19; d_call: -; clone_size: -
cdr3_nt: TGTGCCACCAGCAGAGTTAGACTAGCGGGAGCATTTGAGCAGTTCTTC; cdr3_aa: CATSRVRLAGAFEQFF; j_call: TRBJ2-1; v_call: TRBV15; d_call: TRBD2; clone_size: -
cdr3_nt: TGTGCCAGCTCACCCGACGCCGGGGAGCTGTTTTTT; cdr3_aa: CASSPDAGELFF; j_call: TRBJ2-2; v_call: TRBV18; d_call: -; clone_size: -
cdr3_nt: TGTGCCAGCAGCTTACAGGGGTACGAGCAGTACTTC; cdr3_aa: CASSLQGYEQYF; j_call: TRBJ2-7; v_call: TRBV7-2; d_call: -; clone_size: few
cdr3_nt: TGCGCCAGCAGCCTTGGACAGGGGGTGTACGAGCAGTACTTC; cdr3_aa: CASSLGQGVYEQYF; j_call: TRBJ2-7; v_call: TRBV4-1; d_call: TRBD1; clone_size: -
cdr3_nt: TGTGCCAGCAGCACCTCCGGGACAGGCGGTAATCAGCCCCAGCATTTT; cdr3_aa: CASSTSGTGGNQPQHF; j_call: TRBJ1-5; v_call: TRBV7-9; d_call: TRBD1; clone_size: -
cdr3_nt: TGTGCCAGCACAGGACCTCAGAGGCCCCAGCATTTT; cdr3_aa: CASTGPQRPQHF; j_call: TRBJ1-5; v_call: TRBV21-1; d_call: -; clone_size: -
cdr3_nt: TGCAGTGCTGACACTGAAGCTTTCTTT; cdr3_aa: CSADTEAFF; j_call: TRBJ1-1; v_call: TRBV20-1; d_call: -; clone_size: -
cdr3_nt: TGTGCCAGCAGCTTACCGGGACCCCGGGGCAGGGAGCTGTTTTTT; cdr3_aa: CASSLPGPRGRELFF; j_call: TRBJ2-2; v_call: TRBV21-1; d_call: -; clone_size: -
cdr3_nt: TGTGCCAGCAGCTTCCTAGCGGACCCGGGAGAGCAGTACTTC; cdr3_aa: CASSFLADPGEQYF; j_call: TRBJ2-7; v_call: TRBV7-9; d_call: TRBD2; clone_size: -
cdr3_nt: TGTGCCAGCAGCTCGGGGACTAGCGGGAGGAAGGGAGATACGCAGTATTTT; cdr3_aa: CASSSGTSGRKGDTQYF; j_call: TRBJ2-3; v_call: TRBV11-2; d_call: TRBD2; clone_size: -
cdr3_nt: TGCGCCAGCAGCTTGGGGGCCCCTCTGAGGGAGCAGTACTTC; cdr3_aa: CASSLGAPLREQYF; j_call: TRBJ2-7; v_call: TRBV5-1; d_call: -; clone_size: -
cdr3_nt: TGTGCCAGCAGCTGGGACAGGGGTGGGACCCAGTACTTC; cdr3_aa: CASSWDRGGTQYF; j_call: TRBJ2-5; v_call: TRBV27; d_call: TRBD1; clone_size: -
cdr3_nt: TGTGCCAGCAGTTACTCGACAGGGTGGGGCACTGAAGCTTTCTTT; cdr3_aa: CASSYSTGWGTEAFF; j_call: TRBJ1-1; v_call: TRBV6-5; d_call: TRBD1; clone_size: -
cdr3_nt: TGTGCCAGTAGTAGGGGGGGGGACCCTGACTACGAGCAGTACTTC; cdr3_aa: CASSRGGDPDYEQYF; j_call: TRBJ2-7; v_call: TRBV19; d_call: TRBD2; clone_size: few
cdr3_nt: TGCGCCAGCAGCTTGGTTGATAGCACAGATACGCAGTATTTT; cdr3_aa: CASSLVDSTDTQYF; j_call: TRBJ2-3; v_call: TRBV5-1; d_call: -; clone_size: -
cdr3_nt: TGCGCCAGCAGGCGATCCGGGGACCCTTGGGGGCAGTACTTC; cdr3_aa: CASRRSGDPWGQYF; j_call: TRBJ2-7; v_call: TRBV10-2; d_call: -; clone_size: -
cdr3_nt: TGTGCCAGTAGTCCGGGACAGAGCAATCAGCCCCAGCATTTT; cdr3_aa: CASSPGQSNQPQHF; j_call: TRBJ1-5; v_call: TRBV19; d_call: TRBD1; clone_size: -
cdr3_nt: TGTGCCAGCAGCTCTGGGACAGGGAAAGTGGAGGGCTACACCTTC; cdr3_aa: CASSSGTGKVEGYTF; j_call: TRBJ1-2; v_call: TRBV7-6; d_call: TRBD1; clone_size: -
cdr3_nt: TGTGCCAGCAGACGTACAGCGGCGAACACCGGGGAGCTGTTTTTT; cdr3_aa: CASRRTAANTGELFF; j_call: TRBJ2-2; v_call: TRBV7-2; d_call: -; clone_size: -
cdr3_nt: TGCAGTGCTAGAGATCTCACTGAAGCTTTCTTT; cdr3_aa: CSARDLTEAFF; j_call: TRBJ1-1; v_call: TRBV20-1; d_call: -; clone_size: -
cdr3_nt: TGTGCCAGCAGCTTGACAGGGGCCTCTAGCTCCTACAATGAGCAGTTCTTC; cdr3_aa: CASSLTGASSSYNEQFF; j_call: TRBJ2-1; v_call: TRBV5-5; d_call: TRBD1; clone_size: -
cdr3_nt: TGCGCCACCGGGAGCGGGGGCAACTACAATGAGCAGTTCTTC; cdr3_aa: CATGSGGNYNEQFF; j_call: TRBJ2-1; v_call: TRBV5-1; d_call: TRBD2; clone_size: once
cdr3_nt: TGTGCCAGTAGTGCGCGCGTACTAGCGGGCCATCGGGATACGCAGTATTTT; cdr3_aa: CASSARVLAGHRDTQYF; j_call: TRBJ2-3; v_call: TRBV19; d_call: TRBD2; clone_size: -
cdr3_nt: TGTGCAAGTCGCTTAAGGTGGGCGGAGAACACTGAAGCTTTCTTT; cdr3_aa: CASRLRWAENTEAFF; j_call: TRBJ1-1; v_call: TRBV12-2; d_call: -; clone_size: -
cdr3_nt: TGTGCCAGCACCTCAACGACAGATAGCAATCAGCCCCAGCATTTT; cdr3_aa: CASTSTTDSNQPQHF; j_call: TRBJ1-5; v_call: TRBV6-4; d_call: -; clone_size: -
cdr3_nt: TGTGCCAGCAGCGGACTAGCGGGATGGGATGAGCAGTTCTTC; cdr3_aa: CASSGLAGWDEQFF; j_call: TRBJ2-1; v_call: TRBV11-2; d_call: TRBD2; clone_size: -
cdr3_nt: TGTGCCAGCTCACGGACAGGTGGATTCGAGCAGTACTTC; cdr3_aa: CASSRTGGFEQYF; j_call: TRBJ2-7; v_call: TRBV18; d_call: TRBD1; clone_size: -
cdr3_nt: TGCGCCAGCAGCTCAGGACAGGGACGGCGCGGGAGGGGAGGTCAAGAGACCCAGTACTTC; cdr3_aa: CASSSGQGRRGRGGQETQYF; j_call: TRBJ2-5; v_call: TRBV5-1; d_call: -; clone_size: -